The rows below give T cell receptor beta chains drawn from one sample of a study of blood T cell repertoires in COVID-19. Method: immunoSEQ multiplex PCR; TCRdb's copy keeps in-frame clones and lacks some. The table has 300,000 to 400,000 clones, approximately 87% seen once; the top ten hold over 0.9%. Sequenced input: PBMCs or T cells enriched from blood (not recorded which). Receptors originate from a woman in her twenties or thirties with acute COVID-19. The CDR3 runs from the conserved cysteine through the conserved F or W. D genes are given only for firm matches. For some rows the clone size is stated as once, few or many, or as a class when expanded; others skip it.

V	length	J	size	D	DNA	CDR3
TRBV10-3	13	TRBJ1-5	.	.	TGTGCCATCAGCGGGACAATCCATCAGCCCCAGCATTTT	CAISGTIHQPQHF
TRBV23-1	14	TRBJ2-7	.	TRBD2	TGCGCCAGCAAACTAGCGGGGGCCTCCTACGAGCAGTACTTC	CASKLAGASYEQYF
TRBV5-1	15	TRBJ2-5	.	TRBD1	TGCGCCAGCAGCCTTACAGGGGGCGTTAGAGAGACCCAGTACTTC	CASSLTGGVRETQYF
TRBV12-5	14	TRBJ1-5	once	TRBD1	TGTGCTAGTGGTTTGGGACAGGGGAGTCAGCCCCAGCATTTT	CASGLGQGSQPQHF
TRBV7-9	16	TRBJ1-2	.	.	TGTGCCAGCAGCTTAGTAGGGGATTCACCTATGCGTGGCTACACCTTC	CASSLVGDSPMRGYTF
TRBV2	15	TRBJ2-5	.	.	TGTGCCAGCAGGTTACAGGGATGGGTCCAAGAGACCCAGTACTTC	CASRLQGWVQETQYF
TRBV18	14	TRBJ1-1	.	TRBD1	TGTGCCAGCTCACCACCGACAGGGCTCACTGAAGCTTTCTTT	CASSPPTGLTEAFF
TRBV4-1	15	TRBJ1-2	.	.	TGCGCCAGCAGCCAACCAGGGTCCCCCCCCTATGGCTACACCTTC	CASSQPGSPPYGYTF
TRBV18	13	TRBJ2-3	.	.	TGTGCCAGCTCACCAAGTACTAAAGATACGCAGTATTTT	CASSPSTKDTQYF
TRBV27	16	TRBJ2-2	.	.	TGTGCCAGCAGTCAGTTACAGGGACGAAACACCGGGGAGCTGTTTTTT	CASSQLQGRNTGELFF
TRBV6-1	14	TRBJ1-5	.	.	TGTGCCAGCAGCGAAGGGGGGCGAAATCAGCCCCAGCATTTT	CASSEGGRNQPQHF
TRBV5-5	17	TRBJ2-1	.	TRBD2	TGTGCCAGCAGCTTGGTTCGGGGGGGCAGGTCCTACAATGAGCAGTTCTTC	CASSLVRGGRSYNEQFF
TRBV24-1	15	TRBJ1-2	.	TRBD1	TGTGCCACCAGTGATCGGGACAGCTTAAACTATGGCTACACCTTC	CATSDRDSLNYGYTF
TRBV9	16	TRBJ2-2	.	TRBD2	TGTGCCAGCAGCGTCGGGGGAGGGAGAAACACCGGGGAGCTGTTTTTT	CASSVGGGRNTGELFF
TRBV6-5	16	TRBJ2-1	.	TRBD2	TGTGCCAGCAGTTACGGCGGCGGGGGGGCCGCAAATGAGCAGTTCTTC	CASSYGGGGAANEQFF
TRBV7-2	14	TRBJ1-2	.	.	TGTGCCAGCAGGAGGGATAAAGGCGTCTATGGCTACACCTTC	CASRRDKGVYGYTF
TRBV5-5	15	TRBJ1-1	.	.	TGTGCCAGCATTAGGAGGGCAGGGCCGGGCACTGAAGCTTTCTTT	CASIRRAGPGTEAFF
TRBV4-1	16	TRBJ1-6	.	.	TGCGCCAGCAGCCAGGGCAGTAGCTCCTATAATTCACCCCTCCACTTT	CASSQGSSSYNSPLHF
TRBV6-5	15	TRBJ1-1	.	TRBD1	TGTGCCAGCATCCGGGACAGCCGGAGGAACACTGAAGCTTTCTTT	CASIRDSRRNTEAFF
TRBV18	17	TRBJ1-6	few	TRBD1	TGTGCCAGCTCACCACCGGGACAGGGCCCCTATAATTCACCCCTCCACTTT	CASSPPGQGPYNSPLHF
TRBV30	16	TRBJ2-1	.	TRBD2	TGTGCCTGGAGTGTAAGGGCTAGCGGGGATGGCAATGAGCAGTTCTTC	CAWSVRASGDGNEQFF
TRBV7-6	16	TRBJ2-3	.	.	TGTGCCAGCAGCCAGGGGGGCAGGGGAGTGGGAGATACGCAGTATTTT	CASSQGGRGVGDTQYF
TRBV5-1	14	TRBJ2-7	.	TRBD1	TGCGCCAGCAGCTCCGGGACAGGAGACTACGAGCAGTACTTC	CASSSGTGDYEQYF
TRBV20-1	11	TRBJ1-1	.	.	TGCAGAGCCTGGGGGGACACTGAAGCTTTCTTT	CRAWGDTEAFF
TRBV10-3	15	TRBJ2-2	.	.	TGTGCCATCGGGTACCGGACACCAAACACCGGGGAGCTGTTTTTT	CAIGYRTPNTGELFF
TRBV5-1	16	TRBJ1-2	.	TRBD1	TGCGCCAGCAGCTTGGAACAGGGGGCCGGGGACTATGGCTACACCTTC	CASSLEQGAGDYGYTF
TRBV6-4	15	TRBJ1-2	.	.	TGTGCCACCCCCGGTTCCCGCTTTGTCCCTTATGGCTACACCTTC	CATPGSRFVPYGYTF
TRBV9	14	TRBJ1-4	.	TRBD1	TGTGCCAGCAGCGTCTCAGGGGACAGTACGTTTCTGTTTTTT	CASSVSGDSTFLFF
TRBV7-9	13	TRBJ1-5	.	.	TGTGCCAGCAGCTTAGGACCGGGTCAGCCCCAGCATTTT	CASSLGPGQPQHF
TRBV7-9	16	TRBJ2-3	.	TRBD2	TGTGCCAGCAGCTGGGGGACTAGCGGGTCCCCAGATACGCAGTATTTT	CASSWGTSGSPDTQYF
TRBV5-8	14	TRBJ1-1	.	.	TGTGCCAGCAGCCGCTACTTACAGATTGCAGAAGCTTTCTTT	CASSRYLQIAEAFF
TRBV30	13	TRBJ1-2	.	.	TGTGCCTGGAGTGTGGTCGCAGGCCGGGGCTACACCTTC	CAWSVVAGRGYTF
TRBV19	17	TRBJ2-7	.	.	TGTGCCAGTAGTATAAACCCAAGCCAGGGGGGATCCTACGAGCAGTACTTC	CASSINPSQGGSYEQYF
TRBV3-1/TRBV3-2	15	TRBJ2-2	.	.	TGTGCCAGCAGGCGAACAGGTCCTTACACCGGGGAGCTGTTTTTT	CASRRTGPYTGELFF
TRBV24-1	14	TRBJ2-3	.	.	TGTGCCACCAGTGCCGGAACTGAGGGAGATACGCAGTATTTT	CATSAGTEGDTQYF
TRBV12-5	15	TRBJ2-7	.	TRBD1	TGTGCTAGTGGTCCCCTTACAGGGGTTGGGGGCGAGCAGTACTTC	CASGPLTGVGGEQYF
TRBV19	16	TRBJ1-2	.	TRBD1	TGTGCCAGTAGTGCATCCCCGAGGGGGCTTATACATGGCTACACCTTC	CASSASPRGLIHGYTF
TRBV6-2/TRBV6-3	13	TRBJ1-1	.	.	TGTGCCAGCAGTTACGAAGAGCACACTGAAGCTTTCTTT	CASSYEEHTEAFF
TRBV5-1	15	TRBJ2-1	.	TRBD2	TGCGCCAGCAGGGAGTTAGCGGGTACCTACAATGAGCAGTTCTTC	CASRELAGTYNEQFF
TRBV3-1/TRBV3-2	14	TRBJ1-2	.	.	TGTGCCAGCAGCCAAGCCGGGAGGGGTGATGGCTACACCTTC	CASSQAGRGDGYTF
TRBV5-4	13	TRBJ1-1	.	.	TGTGCCAGCAGTTGGGGCTCGAACACTGAAGCTTTCTTT	CASSWGSNTEAFF
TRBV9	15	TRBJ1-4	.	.	TGTGCCAGCAGCGTGGCAAGGAGCGCTAATGAAAAACTGTTTTTT	CASSVARSANEKLFF
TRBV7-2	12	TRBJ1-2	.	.	TGTGCCAGCAGCGCGAAAAAGTATGGCTACACCTTC	CASSAKKYGYTF
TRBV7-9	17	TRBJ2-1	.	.	TGTGCCAGCAGCCAGACGCCGACAGCAACCAGTTACAATGAGCAGTTCTTC	CASSQTPTATSYNEQFF
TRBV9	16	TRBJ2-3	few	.	TGTGCCAGCAGCCACGCGACTACACCGGGAGTCCTTAAGCAGTATTTT	CASSHATTPGVLKQYF
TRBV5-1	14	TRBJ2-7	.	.	TGCGCCAGCAGCCGGACCGGGGACAACCACGAGCAGTACTTC	CASSRTGDNHEQYF
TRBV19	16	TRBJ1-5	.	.	TGTGCCAGTAGTACCATCAAGACAGAAAAGAATCAGCCCCAGCATTTT	CASSTIKTEKNQPQHF
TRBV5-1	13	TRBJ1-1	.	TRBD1	TGCGCCAGCAGCTTGACAGGGGTCACTGAAGCTTTCTTT	CASSLTGVTEAFF